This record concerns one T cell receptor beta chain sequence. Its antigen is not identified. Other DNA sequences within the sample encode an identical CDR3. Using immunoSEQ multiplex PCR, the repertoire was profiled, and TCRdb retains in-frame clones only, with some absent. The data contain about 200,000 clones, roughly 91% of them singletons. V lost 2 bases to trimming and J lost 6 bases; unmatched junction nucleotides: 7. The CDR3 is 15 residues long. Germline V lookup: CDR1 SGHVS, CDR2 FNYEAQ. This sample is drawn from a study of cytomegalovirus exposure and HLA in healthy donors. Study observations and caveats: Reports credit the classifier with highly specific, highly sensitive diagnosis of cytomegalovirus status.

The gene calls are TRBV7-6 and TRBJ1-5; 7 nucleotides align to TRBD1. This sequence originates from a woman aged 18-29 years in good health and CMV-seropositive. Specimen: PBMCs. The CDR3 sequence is CASSLTGTEGQPQHF. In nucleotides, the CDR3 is TGTGCCAGCAGCTTAACGGGGACAGAAGGTCAGCCCCAGCATTTT.